This section outlines one T cell receptor (beta chain) sequence together with its context. Antigen unknown. Clones were sequenced by immunoSEQ multiplex PCR, and TCRdb holds only the in-frame ones, with some missing. The repertoire consists of tens of thousands of clones, with about 73% occurring once and the leading ten covering about a sixth. The data are from a study of OX40 agonist ivuxolimab in advanced cancers. Study at large: Two patients with cutaneous melanoma and one with hepatocellular carcinoma, three in total, showed partial responses.

CDR3 size: 11 residues. Germline V lookup: CDR1 SQVTM, CDR2 ANQGSEA. Trimming stripped 7 bases from V and 3 bases from J, with 9 bases between. Study-level results: Researchers did not establish what antigens the expanded peripheral T cells target.

This specimen was CD4+ or CD8+ T cells sorted from blood, taken in a trial of the OX40 agonist ivuxolimab. The J gene is TRBJ1-2, the V gene TRBV29-1; no reliable D call. The clonotype originates from an adult with an advanced solid tumor such as melanoma, head and neck, liver or kidney cancer. The CDR3 sequence is CSALEDYGYTF. The CDR3 nucleotides are TGCAGCGCCCTAGAGGACTATGGCTACACCTTC.